This T cell receptor beta chain is drawn from a study of Graves' ophthalmopathy and Graves' hyperthyroidism. From RNA, the CDR3 regions of TCR beta chains were amplified and sequenced. HTBI-primed RT-PCR formed the first round, and a multiplex PCR formed the second. One entry per CDR3 protein results from TCRdb running MiXCR on the multiplex PCR reads. The sample shows 200,000 to 250,000 distinct CDR3 sequences, around a fifth of them seen only once. The V and J ends lost 2 bases and 0 bases, in that order; junction bases with no gene match: 3. Germline V lookup: CDR1 SGHTS, CDR2 YDEGEE. The CDR3 spans 15 residues. General study findings and limits: The blood repertoire also included most expanded thyroid clonotypes above 0.001 frequency.

This clonotype came up many times. Its antigen is as yet unknown. Source material: peripheral blood. The gene calls are TRBV5-8 and TRBJ2-5; 8 bases fit TRBD2. This receptor was identified in a woman in her 50s with Graves' ophthalmopathy. The CDR3 is CASSLPGGNQETQYF. In nucleotides, the CDR3 is TGTGCCAGCAGCTTACCGGGAGGGAACCAAGAGACCCAGTACTTC. Full variable domain (missing parts from reference TRBV5-8 and TRBJ2-5): EAGVTQSPTHLIKTRGQQATLRCSPISGHTSVYWYQQALGLGLQFLLWYDEGEERNRGNFPPRFSGRQFPNYSSELNVNALELEDSALYLCASSLPGGNQETQYFGPGTRLLVL.